Each of the 27 T cell receptor beta chains below was sequenced from the same sample in a study of OX40 agonist ivuxolimab in advanced cancers. Profiled with immunoSEQ multiplex PCR; TCRdb holds only in-frame clones, not every one. This table has around 40,000 clones, roughly 90% appearing once. The input for sequencing was CD4+ or CD8+ T cells sorted from blood, taken in a trial of the OX40 agonist ivuxolimab. These receptors originate from an adult with an advanced solid tumor such as melanoma, head and neck, liver or kidney cancer.

The chain joins TRBV2 to TRBJ1-3; D gene ambiguous. V was pared by 7 bases and J by 0 bases, with 13 bases between. This CDR3 comprises 15 residues. CDR1 is SNHLY and CDR2 is FYNNEI in the germline V gene. The CDR3 coding sequence is TGTGCCAGCAATCGGGAGAGGAGCTCTGGAAACACCATATATTTT. Translated: CASNRERSSGNTIYF. Based on the CDR3 plus reference TRBV2 and TRBJ1-3, the full variable domain is EPEVTQTPSHQVTQMGQEVILRCVPISNHLYFYWYRQILGQKVEFLVSFYNNEISEKSEIFDDQFSVERPDGSNFTLKIRSTKLEDSAMYFCASNRERSSGNTIYFGEGSWLTVV.

This rearrangement joins TRBV7-2 to TRBJ2-1, with D possibly being TRBD1 (6 bases). The ends were cut back, 2 bases at V and 4 bases at J, with 12 bases in the middle. Germline CDR1 reads SGHTA; CDR2 reads FQGNSA. The length of the CDR3 is 15 residues. The CDR3 reads CASSLRQDVYNEQFF. The CDR3 nucleotides read TGTGCCAGCAGCTTAAGACAGGACGTATACAATGAGCAGTTCTTC.

This clone showed up just once. The V and J genes are TRBV10-3 and TRBJ1-6; D is ambiguous. The CDR3 runs to 19 residues. Germline loops: CDR1 ENHRY, CDR2 SYGVKD. Trimming pared 3 bases from V and 0 bases from J, leaving 18 bases between. CDR3 region: CAISDLGPFPSSYNSPLHF. As DNA, the CDR3 is TGTGCCATCAGTGACCTCGGGCCATTTCCGAGCTCCTATAATTCACCCCTCCACTTT.

The CDR3 DNA follows: TGTGCCAGCAGCGTAGGCGGCGGGCTCTCTGGGGCCAACGTCCTGACTTTC. This gives the protein CASSVGGGLSGANVLTF. The V call is TRBV9, the J call TRBJ2-6, with TRBD2 as a possible D gene (5 bases). Trimming cost V 0 bases and J 0 bases, with 10 bases left between them. CDR3 size: 17 residues. CDR1 is SGDLS and CDR2 is YYNGEE in the germline V gene.

The V gene is TRBV30, the J gene TRBJ1-6, with D tentatively TRBD1 (5 bases). Trimming shortened V by 2 bases and J by 13 bases, and 18 bases separated the two germline ends. The CDR3 is made up of 14 amino acids. The germline V gene encodes CDR1 GTSNPN and CDR2 SVGIG (reference sequence). The CDR3 sequence is CAWSWGTGRYPLHF. CDR3 coding DNA: TGTGCCTGGAGTTGGGGCACCGGCAGATACCCCCTCCACTTT.

The J gene is TRBJ1-5, the V gene TRBV9; no clear D gene. This CDR3 is 15 amino acids long. Per germline, CDR1 SGDLS and CDR2 YYNGEE. Between the trimmed V and J ends, which lost 7 bases and 0 bases, there was a span of 14 bases. The CDR3 bases are TGTGCCAGCTCGCTCGACGGACTTAGCAATCAGCCCCAGCATTTT. Protein sequence: CASSLDGLSNQPQHF.

The chain carries TRBV5-1 and TRBJ2-7, with 11 positions matching TRBD1. Germline values: CDR1 SGHRS, CDR2 YFSETQ. This CDR3 has 14 residues. The ends lost 4 bases at V and 3 bases at J; junction bases unmatched: 3. As DNA, the CDR3 is TGCGCCAGCAGCGCGGGACAGGGGGTCTACGAGCAGTACTTC. Its translation is CASSAGQGVYEQYF.

The rearrangement uses TRBV5-4 and TRBJ2-1, with 9 bases aligning to TRBD1. Per the germline V gene, CDR1 is SGHNT and CDR2 is YYREEE (reference sequence). J gave up 7 bases and V 5 bases, and 4 bases lay outside the gene matches. CDR3 length: 13 amino acids. The CDR3 sequence: CASRRTGENEQFF. For the CDR3, the DNA is TGTGCCAGCAGAAGGACAGGGGAAAATGAGCAGTTCTTC.

This chain uses TRBV7-9 with TRBJ1-4; D gene ambiguous. Per the germline V gene, CDR1 is SEHNR and CDR2 is FQNEAQ (reference sequence). CDR3 size: 14 residues. Trimming took 5 bases from V and 5 from J, leaving 12 bases between them. This CDR3 reads CASSQRTLNEKLFF. In DNA, the CDR3 is TGTGCCAGCAGCCAACGAACCCTAAATGAAAAACTGTTTTTT.

This CDR3 reads CAISGGQGSNYGYTF. The CDR3 nucleotides are TGTGCCATCAGTGGAGGACAGGGTTCTAACTATGGCTACACCTTC. The chain employs TRBV10-3 and TRBJ1-2, with 8 bases matching TRBD1. CDR3 length equals 15 residues. The junction had 4 bases not matched to a gene; V was cut back by 4 bases and J by 0 bases. In germline, CDR1 is ENHRY, CDR2 SYGVKD.

The V gene is TRBV9, the J gene TRBJ2-6, with D unresolved. The germline V gene encodes CDR1 SGDLS and CDR2 YYNGEE. V was trimmed by 6 bases and J by 0 bases, leaving 4 bases between them. This CDR3 comprises 13 residues. The CDR3 DNA sequence: TGTGCCAGCACCTACTCTGGGGCCAACGTCCTGACTTTC. Translated: CASTYSGANVLTF. Filled out from reference TRBV9 and TRBJ2-6, the complete variable domain reads DSGVTQTPKHLITATGQRVTLRCSPRSGDLSVYWYQQSLDQGLQFLIQYYNGEERAKGNILERFSAQQFPDLHSELNLSSLELGDSALYFCASTYSGANVLTFGAGSRLTVL.

This chain uses TRBV27 with TRBJ2-3; 10 nucleotides align to TRBD2. CDR3 length: 17 amino acids. Germline V gene sequence: CDR1 MNHEY, CDR2 SMNVEV (reference sequence). V shed 0 bases, J shed 6 bases, and the junction held 9 bases outside the gene matches. The CDR3 region is CASSLSWRERGGDTQYF. The CDR3 region has the DNA TGTGCCAGCAGTTTATCCTGGAGGGAGCGGGGGGGGGATACGCAGTATTTT.

The gene calls are TRBV6-5 and TRBJ2-3; tentative D call: TRBD1 (6 bases). Trimming took 2 bases from V and 5 from J, leaving 11 bases between them. The CDR3 contains 14 residues. In germline, CDR1 is MNHEY, CDR2 SVGAGI. CDR3 sequence: CASSYGLGGDTQYF. As DNA, the CDR3 is TGTGCCAGCAGTTACGGTCTAGGGGGAGATACGCAGTATTTT.

The genes are TRBV7-8 and TRBJ2-1; 7 bases match TRBD2. CDR3 length: 16 residues. In germline, CDR1 is SGHVS, CDR2 FQNEAQ. J lost 8 bases, V lost 7 bases, and 17 bases had no gene match. DNA of the CDR3: TGTGCCAGCACCCACGGCGGGGGAAGTCTTTCCCATGAGCAGTTCTTC. This translates into CASTHGGGSLSHEQFF.

This rearrangement joins TRBV6-7 to TRBJ2-7, with D hard to call. TRBV6-7 is reported as an ORF; its role is uncertain. CDR3 length: 15 residues. The germline V and J ends were trimmed by 11 bases and 0 bases, with 20 bases remaining between them. The CDR3 loop is CAGCPKAPHSYEQYF. The CDR3 DNA reads as TGTGCCGGGTGCCCCAAGGCCCCACACTCCTACGAGCAGTACTTC.

The gene calls are TRBV11-2 and TRBJ1-2, with D tentatively TRBD1 (6 bases). V gave up 8 bases and J gave up 6 bases, with 19 bases separating them. CDR3 length: 14 amino acids. From germline, CDR1 is SGHAT and CDR2 FQNNGV. The CDR3 spells CASEENQGFHGYTF. The DNA for the CDR3 is TGTGCCAGCGAAGAGAACCAGGGGTTCCATGGCTACACCTTC.

The J gene is TRBJ2-1, the V gene TRBV7-8, with D perhaps being TRBD1 or TRBD2 (6 bases each). This CDR3 is 16 amino acids long. Germline V gene lookup returns CDR1 SGHVS and CDR2 FQNEAQ. V was cut by 1 base and J by 4 bases, with 14 bases left in between. CDR3 in amino acids: CASSLGPGANYNEQFF. CDR3 bases: TGTGCCAGCAGCTTAGGTCCGGGGGCGAATTACAATGAGCAGTTCTTC.

This chain connects TRBV7-3 to TRBJ2-3; TRBD2 matches 8 bases. The trim removed 2 bases at V and 4 bases at J, leaving 8 bases unmatched. The length of the CDR3 is 16 residues. Germline V gene lookup returns CDR1 SGHTA and CDR2 FQGTGA. CDR3 sequence (DNA): TGTGCCAGCAGCTTATGGGGCGGGGGGCCACCAGATACGCAGTATTTT. Amino acid sequence: CASSLWGGGPPDTQYF.

The V gene is TRBV27, the J gene TRBJ2-1, with D possibly called TRBD1 or TRBD2 (6 bases each). The length of the CDR3 is 12 residues. V was shortened by 3 bases and J by 9 bases, with 9 bases between the two germline ends. CDR1 and CDR2 (germline): MNHEY, SMNVEV (reference sequence). CDR3 in amino acids: CASSFGGGEQFF. CDR3 coding DNA: TGTGCCAGCAGTTTCGGAGGGGGTGAGCAGTTCTTC.

The CDR3 DNA is TGCGCCAGCAGTAACCCCTCCCGGGGGAACTATGGCTACACCTTC. Its protein is CASSNPSRGNYGYTF. J is TRBJ1-2 and V is TRBV4-1, with D perhaps matching TRBD1 (5 bases). The CDR3 length is 15 residues. CDR1 and CDR2 from the germline V gene are MGHRA and YSYEKL. Trimming left V 6 bases short and J 2 bases short, with 16 bases between.

The chain couples TRBV19 to TRBJ2-7, with 9 bases aligning to TRBD2. V shed 6 bases and J 5 bases; nucleotides not matched to a gene: 2. The CDR3 spans 12 residues. CDR1 is LNHDA, CDR2 SQIVND, per germline (reference sequence). This chain's CDR3 is CASRSGRNEQYF. CDR3 nucleotides: TGTGCCAGTAGGAGCGGGAGGAACGAGCAGTACTTC.

This clone showed up just once. The genes are TRBV11-2 and TRBJ1-3; possibly TRBD1 for D (5 bases). V shed 5 bases and J shed 2 bases, with 16 bases lying between them. Germline V gene sequence: CDR1 SGHAT, CDR2 FQNNGV. The CDR3 loop spans 16 amino acids. The CDR3 reads CASSPTWTNPGNTIYF. CDR3 coding DNA: TGTGCCAGCAGCCCTACCTGGACAAACCCTGGAAACACCATATATTTT.

The chain joins TRBV4-1 to TRBJ2-1; D is possibly TRBD2 (5 bases). This CDR3 is 15 amino acids long. V gave up 0 bases and J gave up 1 base, with 7 bases separating them. CDR1 and CDR2 from the germline V gene are MGHRA and YSYEKL. CDR3 region: CASSQDRLSYNEQFF. As DNA, the CDR3 is TGCGCCAGCAGCCAAGACCGACTATCCTACAATGAGCAGTTCTTC.

A single count supports this clone. The chain couples TRBV4-1 to TRBJ2-3; D not resolved. Germline CDR1 MGHRA, CDR2 YSYEKL. V lost 0 bases, J lost 6 bases, and 13 bases lay in between. The CDR3 is 15 amino acids. The CDR3 nucleotides read TGCGCCAGCAGCCAAGAACAACTGAGATTTGATACGCAGTATTTT. Protein sequence: CASSQEQLRFDTQYF.

The chain couples TRBV28 to TRBJ1-6; 7 nucleotides line up with TRBD1. CDR3 length: 13 amino acids. V was clipped by 5 bases and J by 14 bases; unmatched bases: 9. The germline V gene encodes CDR1 MDHEN and CDR2 SYDVKM. This CDR3 reads CASSRDSEGTLHF. The CDR3 nucleotides read TGTGCCAGCAGTCGGGACAGCGAGGGTACCCTCCACTTT.

V and J are TRBV28 and TRBJ1-4; D gene ambiguous. V gave up 3 bases and J gave up 5 bases, with 16 bases separating them. The CDR3 has 16 residues. Germline values: CDR1 MDHEN, CDR2 SYDVKM. CDR3 sequence reads: CASSLEVREGNEKLFF. The CDR3 nucleotides read TGTGCCAGCAGTTTGGAGGTGAGGGAGGGAAATGAAAAACTGTTTTTT.

The chain is built from TRBV27 and TRBJ2-7, with D possibly called TRBD1 or TRBD2 (5 bases each). The CDR3 runs 12 residues. V was clipped by 2 bases and J by 12 bases, with 14 bases between them. The germline V gene has CDR1 MNHEY and CDR2 SMNVEV (reference sequence). DNA for the CDR3: TGTGCCAGCAGTTTAACCGGGACGGCCCTGTACTTC. This codes for CASSLTGTALYF.